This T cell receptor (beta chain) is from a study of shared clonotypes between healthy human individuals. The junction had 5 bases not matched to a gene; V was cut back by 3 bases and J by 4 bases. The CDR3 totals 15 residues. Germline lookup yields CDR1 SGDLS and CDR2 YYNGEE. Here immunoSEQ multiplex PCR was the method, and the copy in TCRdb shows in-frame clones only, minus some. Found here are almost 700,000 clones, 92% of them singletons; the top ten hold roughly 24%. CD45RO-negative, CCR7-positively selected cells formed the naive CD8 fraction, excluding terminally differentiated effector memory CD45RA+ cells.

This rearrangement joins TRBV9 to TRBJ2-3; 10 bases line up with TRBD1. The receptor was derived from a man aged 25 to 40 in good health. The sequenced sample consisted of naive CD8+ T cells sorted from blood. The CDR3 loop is CASSAKTGGADTQYF. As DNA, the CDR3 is TGTGCCAGCAGCGCCAAGACAGGGGGCGCAGATACGCAGTATTTT.